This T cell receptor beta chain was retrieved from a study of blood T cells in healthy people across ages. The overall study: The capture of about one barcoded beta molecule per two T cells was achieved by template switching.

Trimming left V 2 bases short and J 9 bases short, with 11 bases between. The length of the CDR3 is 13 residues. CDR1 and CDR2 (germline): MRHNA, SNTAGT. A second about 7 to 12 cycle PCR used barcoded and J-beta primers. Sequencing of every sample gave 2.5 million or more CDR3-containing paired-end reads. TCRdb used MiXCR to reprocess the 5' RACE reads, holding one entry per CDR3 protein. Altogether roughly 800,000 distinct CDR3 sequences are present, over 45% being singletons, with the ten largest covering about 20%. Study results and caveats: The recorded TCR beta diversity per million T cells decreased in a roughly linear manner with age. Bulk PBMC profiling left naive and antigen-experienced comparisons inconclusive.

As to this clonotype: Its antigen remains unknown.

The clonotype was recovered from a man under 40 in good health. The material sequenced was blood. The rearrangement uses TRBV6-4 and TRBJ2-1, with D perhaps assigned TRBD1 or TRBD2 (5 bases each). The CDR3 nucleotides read TGTGCCAGCAGTGACGAGGTTGGGGGTGAGCAGTTCTTC. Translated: CASSDEVGGEQFF.